These 12 T cell receptor beta chains were sequenced from one sample in a study of T cell responses to AZD1222 COVID-19 vaccine. Libraries were prepared by immunoSEQ multiplex PCR; TCRdb keeps only in-frame clonotypes and omits some of them. Here the sample spans over 100,000 clones, approximately 89% being singletons. Sequenced material: peripheral blood, taken on day 0 of AZD1222 vaccination. These TCRs come from an adult in good health.

This clone was seen a single time. This chain uses TRBV19 with TRBJ1-2; 11 nucleotides agree with TRBD1. J was trimmed by 5 bases and V by 7 bases; bases with no gene match: 6. Germline loops: CDR1 LNHDA, CDR2 SQIVND (reference sequence). The length of the CDR3 is 14 residues. This CDR3 is CASNSDRGLYGYTF. The CDR3 DNA reads TGTGCCAGTAACTCGGACAGGGGGCTATATGGCTACACCTTC.

The chain joins TRBV6-6 to TRBJ1-1, with D tentatively TRBD1 (5 bases). Germline V gene sequence: CDR1 MNHNY, CDR2 SVGAGI (reference sequence). V was pared by 7 bases and J by 2 bases, with 11 bases between. This CDR3 region has 13 residues. Here the CDR3 reads CASNQDKNTEAFF. The DNA for the CDR3 is TGTGCCAGCAATCAGGACAAAAACACTGAAGCTTTCTTT.

This rearrangement joins TRBV9 to TRBJ2-5; D is tentatively TRBD1 or TRBD2 (6 bases each). V was shortened by 0 bases and J by 0 bases, with 15 bases between the two germline ends. From germline, CDR1 is SGDLS and CDR2 YYNGEE. The CDR3 extends over 17 amino acids. Here the CDR3 DNA reads TGTGCCAGCAGCGTAGCCGGAGGGGGGCCGTACCAAGAGACCCAGTACTTC. It codes for CASSVAGGGPYQETQYF.

The genes are TRBV30 and TRBJ1-1; the D gene is possibly TRBD1 (5 bases). The ends were cut back, 1 base at V and 1 base at J, with 10 bases in the middle. CDR1 is GTSNPN and CDR2 is SVGIG in the germline V gene (reference sequence). The CDR3 runs 14 residues. The DNA for the CDR3 is TGTGCCTGGAGTGGATGGGGGGGGAACACTGAAGCTTTCTTT. It translates to CAWSGWGGNTEAFF.

The J gene is TRBJ1-2, the V gene TRBV6-5; tentative D call: TRBD1 (5 bases). In germline, CDR1 is MNHEY, CDR2 SVGAGI. V lost 5 bases, J lost 5 bases, and 15 bases lay in between. The length of the CDR3 is 14 residues. CDR3 residues: CASSSGTRSYGYTF. In DNA, the CDR3 is TGTGCCAGCAGTAGCGGGACGAGATCTTATGGCTACACCTTC.

The chain carries TRBV19 and TRBJ1-2; tentative D call: TRBD1 (5 bases). This CDR3 comprises 14 residues. CDR1 and CDR2 (germline): LNHDA, SQIVND (reference sequence). V was shortened by 3 bases and J by 4 bases, with 12 bases between the two germline ends. In DNA, the CDR3 is TGTGCCAGTAGTATCGACAGTCTGGTCTATGGCTACACCTTC. It encodes CASSIDSLVYGYTF.

The rearrangement joins TRBV5-5 to TRBJ1-1; a possible D gene is TRBD1 (5 bases). The germline CDR1 and CDR2 sequences are SGHKS and YYEKEE (reference sequence). Trimming pared 4 bases from V and 0 bases from J, leaving 19 bases between. The CDR3 covers 17 residues. The CDR3 bases are TGTGCCAGCAGCCCCGGGGGATCAACGCTTTTGAACACTGAAGCTTTCTTT. This sequence encodes CASSPGGSTLLNTEAFF.

V gene TRBV12-5 combines with J gene TRBJ1-1, with D tentatively TRBD1 (6 bases). The length of the CDR3 is 13 residues. Germline-derived CDR1 and CDR2 are LGHNT and FRNRAP. The germline V and J ends were trimmed by 5 bases and 5 bases, with 12 bases remaining between them. CDR3 residues: CASGTGKGTEAFF. In DNA form, the CDR3 reads TGTGCTAGTGGTACAGGGAAAGGGACTGAAGCTTTCTTT.

This clone has a handful of counts. The chain couples TRBV29-1 to TRBJ1-5; D unresolved. V dropped 5 bases and J dropped 2 bases, with 7 bases sitting between them. The CDR3 is 12 amino acids. The germline V gene encodes CDR1 SQVTM and CDR2 ANQGSEA. CDR3 DNA: TGCAGCGTTCTGGCCGGCAATCAGCCCCAGCATTTT. It encodes CSVLAGNQPQHF. The complete variable domain, with remaining parts taken from reference TRBV29-1 and TRBJ1-5, reads SAVISQKPSRDICQRGTSLTIQCQVDSQVTMMFWYRQQPGQSLTLIATANQGSEATYESGFVIDKFPISRPNLTFSTLTVSNMSPEDSSIYLCSVLAGNQPQHFGDGTRLSIL.

The rearrangement joins TRBV2 to TRBJ1-1; D gene unclear. V was clipped by 2 bases and J by 0 bases, with 4 bases between them. From germline, CDR1 is SNHLY and CDR2 FYNNEI. The CDR3 has 13 amino acids. The CDR3 reads CASSETVNTEAFF. CDR3 DNA: TGTGCCAGCAGTGAAACAGTGAACACTGAAGCTTTCTTT.

The gene calls are TRBV10-3 and TRBJ2-3; possibly TRBD2 for D (7 bases). This CDR3 comprises 14 residues. CDR1 is ENHRY, CDR2 SYGVKD, per germline. Trimming left V 4 bases short and J 4 bases short, with 12 bases between. CDR3: CAISGTGGPDTQYF. CDR3 DNA sequence: TGTGCCATCAGTGGAACCGGGGGGCCAGATACGCAGTATTTT.

V is TRBV12-2 and J is TRBJ2-6; whether TRBD2, the table's D call, matches the DNA was not checked. TRBV12-2 is a documented pseudogene. CDR3 length: 19 amino acids. CDR3 region: CASRLASSGSSSGANVLTF. In DNA form, the CDR3 reads TGTGCAAGTCGCTTAGCCTCTAGTGGTAGTTCTTCTGGGGCCAACGTCCTGACTTTC.